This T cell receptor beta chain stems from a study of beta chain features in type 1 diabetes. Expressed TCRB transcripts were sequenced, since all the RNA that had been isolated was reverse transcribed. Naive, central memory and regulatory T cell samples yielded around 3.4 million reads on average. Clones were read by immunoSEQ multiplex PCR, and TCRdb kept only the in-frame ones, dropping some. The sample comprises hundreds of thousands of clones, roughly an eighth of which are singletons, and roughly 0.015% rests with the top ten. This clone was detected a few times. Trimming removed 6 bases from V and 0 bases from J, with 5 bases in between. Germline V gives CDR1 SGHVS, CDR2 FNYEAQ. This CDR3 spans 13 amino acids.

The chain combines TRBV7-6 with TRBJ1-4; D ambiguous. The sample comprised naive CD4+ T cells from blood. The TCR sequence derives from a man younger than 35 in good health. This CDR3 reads CASSIATNEKLFF. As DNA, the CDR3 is TGTGCCAGCAGTATTGCAACTAATGAAAAACTGTTTTTT.